One sample yielded the 18 T cell receptor beta chains listed below, sequenced in a study of vaccination effects on CD4 cells after COVID-19. No antigens are known for them. Assay used: immunoSEQ multiplex PCR; TCRdb lists only in-frame clones, some missing. The table includes 17,000 or so clones, over 65% detected once. Sequencing in the ViraFEST assay came after antigen-specific CD4+ T cells had been expanded with viral peptide pools, which were used to stimulate PBMC. Subsequent to less than eleven days of culture, CD4+ T cells were isolated. This person caught SARS-CoV-2 sometime from March to December 2020, and PCR testing confirmed the infection. Vaccine administered to participants consisted of two doses of either BNT162b2 or mRNA-1273. This specimen was CD4+ T cells from PBMCs cultured with SARS-CoV-2 spike peptides, taken after COVID-19 vaccination. All receptors derive from a human donor who had a prior SARS-CoV-2 infection.

This clone was detected only once. The chain couples TRBV30 to TRBJ2-3; weak D call: TRBD2 (6 bases). The CDR3 is 14 residues long. V was pared by 4 bases and J by 4 bases, with 15 bases between. Germline loops: CDR1 GTSNPN, CDR2 SVGIG (reference sequence). The CDR3 DNA follows: TGTGCCTGGACGTGGGGATGGGGGGCAGATACGCAGTATTTT. This gives the protein CAWTWGWGADTQYF.

The V gene is TRBV24-1, the J gene TRBJ2-2; a weak D match, TRBD2 (6 bases). The CDR3 runs to 17 residues. V was trimmed by 3 bases and J by 3 bases, leaving 16 bases between them. CDR1 and CDR2 (germline): KGHDR, SFDVKD. This chain's CDR3 is CATSDPRGGSYTGELFF. The CDR3 DNA is TGTGCCACCAGTGATCCCCGGGGAGGTTCTTACACCGGGGAGCTGTTTTTT.

The chain uses TRBV7-3 and TRBJ2-1, with a possible D match to TRBD1 (7 bases). V lost 2 bases, J lost 7 bases, and 9 bases lay in between. From germline, CDR1 is SGHTA and CDR2 FQGTGA. The CDR3 covers 13 residues. CDR3 protein: CASSLAGQNEQFF. CDR3 coding DNA: TGTGCCAGCAGCTTAGCGGGACAGAATGAGCAGTTCTTC.

The V and J genes are TRBV9 and TRBJ2-1; 7 bases are a match to TRBD2. Per the germline V gene, CDR1 is SGDLS and CDR2 is YYNGEE. V lost 0 bases, J lost 0 bases, and 3 bases stayed unmatched. The CDR3 spans 16 residues. CDR3 sequence reads: CASSVGGGSSYNEQFF. The CDR3 DNA sequence: TGTGCCAGCAGCGTAGGCGGCGGGAGCTCCTACAATGAGCAGTTCTTC.

The rearrangement uses TRBV5-6 and TRBJ1-2; D remains ambiguous. Germline-derived CDR1 and CDR2 are SGHDT and YYEEEE. The CDR3 extends over 16 amino acids. V lost 0 bases to trimming and J lost 4 bases, with 16 bases between them. CDR3 region: CASSLAGLSSVYGYTF. The CDR3 DNA is TGTGCCAGCAGCTTGGCTGGGCTCTCGAGTGTCTATGGCTACACCTTC.

This chain connects TRBV5-6 to TRBJ2-7, with a weak D call TRBD2 (5 bases). V lost 2 bases and J 1 base, leaving 10 bases between the germline ends. The CDR3 spans 14 residues. CDR1 and CDR2 (germline): SGHDT, YYEEEE. DNA for the CDR3: TGTGCCAGCAGCTTTCCCGCGGGTTCCTACGAGCAGTACTTC. Translation gives CASSFPAGSYEQYF.

The rearrangement joins TRBV6-5 to TRBJ1-1, with 7 nucleotides matching TRBD1. V dropped 5 bases and J dropped 1; count of bases not matched to a gene: 1. Germline V CDR1 and CDR2: MNHEY, SVGAGI. The CDR3 runs to 13 residues. The CDR3 sequence: CASSHRGNTEAFF. The CDR3 DNA reads TGTGCCAGCAGTCACAGGGGGAACACTGAAGCTTTCTTT.

The V and J genes are TRBV6-5 and TRBJ2-2; 8 positions match TRBD1. The CDR3 sequence is 15 residues long. V was clipped by 7 bases and J by 3 bases; unmatched bases: 7. From germline, CDR1 is MNHEY and CDR2 SVGAGI. The CDR3 DNA sequence: TGTGCCAGCAAGCTCAGGGGGCAGTACACCGGGGAGCTGTTTTTT. Amino acids: CASKLRGQYTGELFF.

The CDR3 loop is CASTPGAVRSEAFF. Here the CDR3 DNA reads TGTGCCAGTACCCCTGGGGCGGTTCGGAGTGAAGCTTTCTTT. This chain connects TRBV19 to TRBJ1-1, with D possibly being TRBD1 (5 bases). V lost 7 bases to trimming and J lost 7 bases, with 19 bases between them. This CDR3 spans 14 amino acids. CDR1 and CDR2 from the germline V gene are LNHDA and SQIVND (reference sequence).

Regarding this clone: Since no conserved phenylalanine or tryptophan closes the CDR3, a read error is the likely cause. Because the CDR3's place on the DNA is in doubt, the DNA is left out and the CDR3 is given as listed by TCRdb. V gene TRBV5-1 combines with J gene TRBJ2-7. Germline loops: CDR1 SGHRS, CDR2 YFSETQ. The CDR3 has 8 residues if both end residues are counted. The chain's CDR3 is CAKNRAPS.

This clone counts as medium-sized (0.01 to 0.1%). CDR3 amino acids: CASSLMPGHEQFF. The CDR3 DNA is TGTGCCAGCAGCTTAATGCCTGGGCATGAGCAGTTCTTC. V gene TRBV7-3 combines with J gene TRBJ2-1; D is unresolved. Trimming cost V 1 base and J 8 bases, with 9 bases left between them. The length of the CDR3 is 13 residues. Germline V gene sequence: CDR1 SGHTA, CDR2 FQGTGA.

The DNA of the CDR3 is TGTGCCAGCTCACCAAGTTCGTTAAAAGCCTCTGGAAACACCATATATTTT. Translating gives CASSPSSLKASGNTIYF. V and J are TRBV18 and TRBJ1-3; D unclear. V was pared by 2 bases and J by 0 bases, with 14 bases between. Per the germline V gene, CDR1 is KGHSH and CDR2 is LQKENI. This CDR3 is 17 amino acids long.

This chain uses TRBV7-8 with TRBJ2-2; TRBD1 might be the D (6 bases). Germline lookup yields CDR1 SGHVS and CDR2 FQNEAQ. This CDR3 has 15 amino acids. Trimming removed 6 bases at V and 0 bases at J, with 11 bases between. DNA of the CDR3: TGTGCCAGCAGTTACAGGGACCCGAACACCGGGGAGCTGTTTTTT. This sequence encodes CASSYRDPNTGELFF. The full variable domain, completed using reference TRBV7-8 and TRBJ2-2, is GAGVSQSPRYKVAKRGQDVALRCDPISGHVSLFWYQQALGQGPEFLTYFQNEAQLDKSGLPSDRFFAERPEGSVSTLKIQRTQQEDSAVYLCASSYRDPNTGELFFGEGSRLTVL.

J is TRBJ2-3 and V is TRBV30; the match to TRBD1 covers 8 bases. V gave up 0 bases and J gave up 4 bases; unmatched junction bases: 6. The CDR3 is made up of 15 amino acids. Germline values: CDR1 GTSNPN, CDR2 SVGIG (reference sequence). In DNA, the CDR3 is TGTGCCTGGAGTGTCCCAGGGGGCGTTGCAGATACGCAGTATTTT. The encoded protein is CAWSVPGGVADTQYF.

V gene TRBV5-4 combines with J gene TRBJ1-4; unclear D gene. The CDR3 runs 13 residues. V lost 2 bases and J 6 bases, leaving 8 bases between the germline ends. Germline-derived CDR1 and CDR2 are SGHNT and YYREEE (reference sequence). The CDR3 region has the DNA TGTGCCAGCAGCTTAGCCCTGGATGAAAAACTGTTTTTT. Translation gives CASSLALDEKLFF.

This clone was seen a few times. The chain employs TRBV18 and TRBJ1-1; no clear D gene. The CDR3 totals 15 residues. Trimming took off 1 base at V and 3 bases at J, with 12 bases between the two ends. CDR1 KGHSH and CDR2 LQKENI come from the germline V gene. This chain's CDR3 is CASSPQTGWDTEAFF. The CDR3 DNA reads as TGTGCCAGCTCACCACAGACGGGGTGGGACACTGAAGCTTTCTTT.

In DNA form, the CDR3 reads TGTGCCACCCCGCTTCGACTAGCTCGGGGCAATGAGCAGTTCTTC. It translates to CATPLRLARGNEQFF. This chain uses TRBV21-1 with TRBJ2-1; no check of the table's D call, TRBD2, against the DNA was made. TRBV21-1 is a listed pseudogene. This CDR3 has 15 residues.

The J gene is TRBJ1-5, the V gene TRBV19; no definite D call. Germline lookup yields CDR1 LNHDA and CDR2 SQIVND (reference sequence). The CDR3 sequence is 14 residues long. V was trimmed by 10 bases and J by 3 bases, leaving 16 bases between them. CDR3 amino acids: CATTNSDSNQPQHF. The CDR3 nucleotides read TGTGCCACCACCAACTCGGATTCCAATCAGCCCCAGCATTTT.